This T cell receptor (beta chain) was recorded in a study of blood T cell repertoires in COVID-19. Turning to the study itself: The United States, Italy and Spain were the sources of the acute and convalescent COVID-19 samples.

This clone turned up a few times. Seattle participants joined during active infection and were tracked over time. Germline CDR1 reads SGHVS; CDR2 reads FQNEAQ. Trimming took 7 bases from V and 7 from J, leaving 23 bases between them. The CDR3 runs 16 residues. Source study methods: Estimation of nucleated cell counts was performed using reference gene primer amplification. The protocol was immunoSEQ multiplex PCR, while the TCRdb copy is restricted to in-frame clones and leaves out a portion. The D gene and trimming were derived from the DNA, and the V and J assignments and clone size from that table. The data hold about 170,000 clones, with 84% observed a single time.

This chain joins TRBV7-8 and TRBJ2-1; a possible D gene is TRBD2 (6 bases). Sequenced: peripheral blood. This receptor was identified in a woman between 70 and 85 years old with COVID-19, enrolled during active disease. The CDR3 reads CASTNPTAGRGNEQFF. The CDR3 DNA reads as TGTGCCAGCACCAATCCGACGGCAGGTCGGGGGAATGAGCAGTTCTTC.